A single sample gave rise to the 13 T cell receptor beta chains below, sequenced in a study of T and B cells in COVID-19 patients. Each TRB amplification used about 230-550 ng of genomic DNA from blood. TRB rearrangements were amplified by multiplex PCR with BIOMED2 TRB-A/B primers. TCRdb re-analysed the multiplex PCR reads in MiXCR, keeping a single row per CDR3 protein. The data contain over 6,000 distinct CDR3 sequences, about 33% of them singletons. The source material was blood. The receptors here all came from a human donor with active COVID-19.

This clonotype qualifies as medium-sized. The chain is built from TRBV5-6 and TRBJ2-3; TRBD1 is a possible D gene (6 bases). V was shortened by 4 bases and J by 6 bases, with 6 bases between the two germline ends. Germline lookup yields CDR1 SGHDT and CDR2 YYEEEE. The CDR3 is 11 amino acids. CDR3 DNA sequence: TGTGCCAGCAGCGGGGGCGATACGCAGTATTTT. This gives the protein CASSGGDTQYF.

This chain connects TRBV27 to TRBJ1-1; the match to TRBD1 covers 8 bases. This CDR3 has 13 residues. Trimming cost V 3 bases and J 4 bases; bases outside gene matches: 1. Germline V gene lookup returns CDR1 MNHEY and CDR2 SMNVEV (reference sequence). As DNA, the CDR3 is TGTGCCAGCAGTTTGACAGGGGCCACTGAAGCTTTCTTT. It yields the protein CASSLTGATEAFF.

The chain is built from TRBV5-5 and TRBJ2-2; D is ambiguous. CDR3 length: 12 amino acids. From germline, CDR1 is SGHKS and CDR2 YYEKEE (reference sequence). Trimming left V 0 bases short and J 7 bases short, with 4 bases between. The chain's CDR3 is CASSLVGGELFF. The CDR3 DNA reads TGTGCCAGCAGCTTGGTTGGCGGGGAGCTGTTTTTT.

The chain uses TRBV27 and TRBJ2-2; D is tentatively TRBD1 or TRBD2 (6 bases each). Germline loops: CDR1 MNHEY, CDR2 SMNVEV (reference sequence). Between the trimmed V and J ends, which lost 5 bases and 1 base, there was a span of 11 bases. The CDR3 is made up of 15 amino acids. CDR3 sequence: CASSRGLGNTGELFF. The CDR3 DNA is TGTGCCAGCAGTCGGGGGCTCGGGAACACCGGGGAGCTGTTTTTT.

The chain employs TRBV19 and TRBJ2-7, with a tentative D call TRBD1 (5 bases). The CDR3 has 13 residues. Germline lookup yields CDR1 LNHDA and CDR2 SQIVND (reference sequence). V lost 8 bases to trimming and J lost 2 bases, with 13 bases between them. CDR3 bases: TGTGCCAGTCGTGCAGGACATACCTACGAGCAGTACTTC. Protein product: CASRAGHTYEQYF.

This rearrangement joins TRBV20-1 to TRBJ1-1; D not resolved. The V gene lost 0 bases and the J gene lost 1 base, with 6 bases spanning the gap. The CDR3 runs 13 residues. Germline values: CDR1 DFQATT, CDR2 SNEGSKA (reference sequence). The DNA for the CDR3 is TGCAGTGCTAGAGATGCGCAGAACACTGAAGCTTTCTTT. Its protein product is CSARDAQNTEAFF.

The sample holds a few counts of this clonotype. J is TRBJ1-5 and V is TRBV20-1, with D unclear. Per germline, CDR1 DFQATT and CDR2 SNEGSKA (reference sequence). The CDR3 runs 15 residues. Trimming pared 0 bases from V and 4 bases from J, leaving 13 bases between. As DNA, the CDR3 is TGCAGTGCTAGAGATATTATACAGCCGAATCAGCCCCAGCATTTT. It specifies CSARDIIQPNQPQHF.

This clonotype was picked up a small number of times. V usage is TRBV6-1 and J usage is TRBJ2-2, with 7 bases matching TRBD1. The J segment lost 0 bases and the V segment lost 3 bases, leaving 4 bases of the junction unmatched. Germline V gene data show CDR1 as MNHNS and CDR2 as SASEGT. CDR3 size: 16 residues. CDR3 nucleotide sequence: TGTGCCAGCAGTGAGCGGACAGGAACGAACACCGGGGAGCTGTTTTTT. Translating it yields CASSERTGTNTGELFF.

The J gene is TRBJ2-5, the V gene TRBV20-1; the D gene is possibly TRBD1 (6 bases). The V gene lost 5 bases and the J gene lost 2 bases, with 9 bases spanning the gap. This CDR3 is 12 amino acids long. Germline CDR1 is DFQATT and CDR2 is SNEGSKA (reference sequence). CDR3 nucleotide sequence: TGCAGTGCTCCGGACAGACAAGAGACCCAGTACTTC. This translates into CSAPDRQETQYF.

The V and J genes are TRBV20-1 and TRBJ1-6; no clear D. The CDR3 has 12 residues. The V end was cut by 3 bases, the J end by 9 bases, with 9 bases between. Germline-derived CDR1 and CDR2 are DFQATT and SNEGSKA (reference sequence). CDR3: CSARLDVSPLHF. The CDR3 DNA reads TGCAGTGCTAGGCTTGACGTTTCACCCCTCCACTTT.

In its sample, this clonotype is medium-sized. The genes are TRBV7-2 and TRBJ2-1, with D perhaps matching TRBD2 (6 bases). The V gene lost 3 bases and the J gene lost 5 bases, with 17 bases spanning the gap. Germline CDR1 and CDR2: SGHTA and FQGNSA. The CDR3 runs to 16 residues. The CDR3 reads CASSFFWLANHNEQFF. In nucleotides, the CDR3 is TGTGCCAGCAGCTTTTTTTGGCTAGCGAACCACAATGAGCAGTTCTTC.

This clonotype was seen a handful of times. The CDR3 here is CATRAGTGVSNQPQHF. DNA of the CDR3: TGTGCCACCAGAGCCGGGACAGGGGTGAGCAATCAGCCCCAGCATTTT. The chain links TRBV15 to TRBJ1-5; 10 bases agree with TRBD1. Germline values: CDR1 LNHNV, CDR2 YYDKDF (reference sequence). After removal of 6 bases from V and 1 base from J, the junction contained 6 bases not matched to a gene. The CDR3 loop spans 16 amino acids.

By share, this clonotype ranks as medium-sized. V is TRBV19 and J is TRBJ2-1; TRBD2 matches at 10 bases. CDR3 length: 17 residues. Germline V gene data show CDR1 as LNHDA and CDR2 as SQIVND (reference sequence). V was pared by 4 bases and J by 1 base, with 7 bases of the junction left unmatched. The CDR3 region has the DNA TGTGCCAGTAGTAGGGCTAGCGGGAGATCTTCCTACAATGAGCAGTTCTTC. Translating gives CASSRASGRSSYNEQFF. Variable domain in full (rest from reference TRBV19 and TRBJ2-1): DGGITQSPKYLFRKEGQNVTLSCEQNLNHDAMYWYRQDPGQGLRLIYYSQIVNDFQKGDIAEGYSVSREKKESFPLTVTSAQKNPTAFYLCASSRASGRSSYNEQFFGPGTRLTVL.